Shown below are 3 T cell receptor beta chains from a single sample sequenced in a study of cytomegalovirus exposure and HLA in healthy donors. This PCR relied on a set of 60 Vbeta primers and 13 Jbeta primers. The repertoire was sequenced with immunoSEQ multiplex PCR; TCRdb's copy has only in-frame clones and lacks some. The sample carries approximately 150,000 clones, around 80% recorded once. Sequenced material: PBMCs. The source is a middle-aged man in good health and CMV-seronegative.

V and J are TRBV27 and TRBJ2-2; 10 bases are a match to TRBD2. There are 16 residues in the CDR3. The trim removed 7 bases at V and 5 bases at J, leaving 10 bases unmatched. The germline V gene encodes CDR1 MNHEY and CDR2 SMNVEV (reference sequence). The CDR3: CASTQDLAGVTGELFF. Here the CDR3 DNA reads TGTGCCAGCACCCAGGACCTAGCGGGAGTAACCGGGGAGCTGTTTTTT.

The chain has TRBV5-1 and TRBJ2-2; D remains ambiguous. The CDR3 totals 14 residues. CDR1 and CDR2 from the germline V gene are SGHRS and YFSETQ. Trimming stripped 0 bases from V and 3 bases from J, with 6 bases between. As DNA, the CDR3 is TGCGCCAGCAGCTTGGACAGTTACACCGGGGAGCTGTTTTTT. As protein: CASSLDSYTGELFF.

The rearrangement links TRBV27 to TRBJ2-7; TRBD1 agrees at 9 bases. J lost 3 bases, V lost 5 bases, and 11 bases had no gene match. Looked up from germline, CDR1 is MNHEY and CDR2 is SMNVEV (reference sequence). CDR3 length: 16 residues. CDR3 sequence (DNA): TGTGCCAGCAGTCCGGAGAGGGACAGGGCGTTCTACGAGCAGTACTTC. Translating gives CASSPERDRAFYEQYF.